This T cell receptor beta chain was recovered during a study of CD8+CD57+ T cells in acquired aplastic anemia. Overall study context: The sorted CD4+ and CD8+ cells yielded an average around 3.2 ug of DNA.

Study-wide results and caveats: Researchers reported that CD8+ Simpson's diversity was not significantly different in patients versus controls. Patients and controls shared about 30 CD8+ CDR3 sequences.

On this clonotype: Its antigen is undetermined.

TCR beta VDJ combinations and CDR3 sequences were profiled from genomic DNA. TCRdb re-derived calls from the reads in MiXCR, one entry per CDR3 protein. The table has about 270,000 distinct CDR3 sequences, roughly 50% seen once. Sequencing was carried out using sorted CD4+, CD8+, or CD8+CD57+ T cells (not recorded which) from PBMCs. This receptor was obtained from a human donor with severe aplastic anemia or a healthy control (not recorded which).

CDR3 DNA sequence: TGCGCCAGCTCGGGGACTAGCGGGAAGGGGTCTAACGAGCAGTACTTC. Its translation is CASSGTSGKGSNEQYF. The gene calls are TRBV5-1 and TRBJ2-7; 13 nucleotides align to TRBD2. CDR1 SGHRS and CDR2 YFSETQ come from the germline V gene. This CDR3 has 16 residues. After removal of 7 bases from V and 5 bases from J, the junction contained 12 bases not matched to a gene.